This is a list of T cell receptor beta chains from one sample in a study of T cells after yellow fever vaccination. Each CDR3 protein is one row after TCRdb ran MiXCR on the 5' RACE reads. This table has more than 300,000 distinct CDR3 sequences, around 7% appearing once. Sequences were derived from PBMCs, sampled roughly seven weeks after the first yellow fever vaccination. The origin of the receptors is a man between 18 and 29 years old who received the YFV17D yellow fever vaccine. The CDR3 runs from the conserved cysteine through the conserved F or W. A D gene is named only where the DNA matches it firmly.

cdr3_aa	d_call	v_call	j_call
CASSFVRGAAKNIQYF	-	TRBV7-9	TRBJ2-4
CSATRDREYQPQHF	TRBD1	TRBV20-1	TRBJ1-5
CASSVTRDYNEQFF	-	TRBV7-3	TRBJ2-1
CASNEDRSNTEAFF	TRBD1	TRBV5-1	TRBJ1-1
CASSQTDRGDYEQYF	TRBD2	TRBV4-2	TRBJ2-7
CASSYRIEAGGYNEQFF	TRBD2	TRBV4-3	TRBJ2-1
CASSLSGDDTQYF	TRBD2	TRBV13	TRBJ2-3
CATSSAGFDEKLFF	-	TRBV15	TRBJ1-4
CASILKGRGRGNQPQHF	-	TRBV21-1	TRBJ1-5
CASSLNSGANVLTF	-	TRBV7-3	TRBJ2-6
CASSSQSGDQVQGETQYF	-	TRBV11-2	TRBJ2-5
CASSQGPGANTEAFF	-	TRBV5-1	TRBJ1-1
CASSYGRGSSPLHF	-	TRBV6-5	TRBJ1-6
CASSQDSHEQYF	-	TRBV5-4	TRBJ2-7
CSAGGVYGYTF	-	TRBV20-1	TRBJ1-2
CASSQDRLAPETQYF	-	TRBV4-2	TRBJ2-5
CASSPRGDPPLHF	-	TRBV18	TRBJ1-6
CASSWGTGASTDTQYF	TRBD1	TRBV5-1	TRBJ2-3
CATSRDRGPYEQYF	-	TRBV15	TRBJ2-7
CASSSQSNTGELFF	-	TRBV5-1	TRBJ2-2
CAISDRGRTSGANVLTF	TRBD1	TRBV10-3	TRBJ2-6
CASSAGGVAQNIQYF	TRBD2	TRBV25-1	TRBJ2-4
CASSPGTGVEQFF	TRBD1	TRBV6-2/TRBV6-3	TRBJ2-1
CAISADRIGTEAFF	TRBD1	TRBV10-3	TRBJ1-1
CASFWGLGGTEAFF	-	TRBV6-1	TRBJ1-1
CASSFVGSTGELFF	-	TRBV5-6	TRBJ2-2
CASSLGTSDYNEQFF	TRBD2	TRBV12-3/TRBV12-4	TRBJ2-1
CATSGLIAYEQYF	-	TRBV24-1	TRBJ2-7
CASSFPGSNTGELFF	-	TRBV5-1	TRBJ2-2
CASSQSPGADTQYF	-	TRBV7-3	TRBJ2-3
CSASPQEQPNEQFF	-	TRBV20-1	TRBJ2-1
CASSLGRLAGVMETQYF	TRBD2	TRBV11-3	TRBJ2-5
CAKGQGLATNEKLFF	TRBD1	TRBV5-1	TRBJ1-4
CASSKEIQETQYF	-	TRBV7-9	TRBJ2-5
CASTSAQGTDTQYF	-	TRBV6-1	TRBJ2-3
CASSQDRGTGLGEQFF	TRBD1	TRBV3-1	TRBJ2-1
CASSFPHGETQYF	-	TRBV7-2	TRBJ2-5
CASSPSENTEAFF	-	TRBV12-3/TRBV12-4	TRBJ1-1
CASSFRRGGEETQYF	TRBD2	TRBV12-3/TRBV12-4	TRBJ2-5
CSVALQGGTDTQYF	-	TRBV29-1	TRBJ2-3
CASSWGDNHGYTF	-	TRBV12-3/TRBV12-4	TRBJ1-2
CAISEGDYNEQFF	-	TRBV19	TRBJ2-1
CASSYVGSLNTEAFF	-	TRBV6-2/TRBV6-3	TRBJ1-1
CASSFVGGGTGELFF	TRBD1	TRBV27	TRBJ2-2
CASSPATSGGWTDTQYF	TRBD2	TRBV5-4	TRBJ2-3